These T cell receptor beta chains were read from a single sample in a study of T-cell memory formation after mild COVID-19. MiXCR, applied by TCRdb to the 5' RACE reads, yields one record per CDR3 protein. The repertoire holds 300,000 to 350,000 distinct CDR3 sequences, with roughly 15% as singletons. Material for sequencing was PBMCs or a T cell subset sorted from them (not recorded which). These TCRs come from a man younger than 30 who had mild COVID-19 (a few samples of this study predate the infection). Cell type and time point are not known. CDR3s leave out the opening cysteine and the closing phenylalanine or tryptophan. Expanded clones are given a class, and other clones once, few, many or no size at all.

clone_size j_call v_call cdr3_aa
few TRBJ2-3 TRBV3-1 ASSQGRGGGSTDTQY
. TRBJ1-6 TRBV7-8 ASSPGSNSPLH
many TRBJ1-1 TRBV5-1 ASSMEAGTGGLGSSEAF
. TRBJ2-7 TRBV6-1 ASSEGRGAQY
many TRBJ2-1 TRBV7-3 ASSSTAGFDEQF
few TRBJ2-3 TRBV5-1 ASWTSGVRDTQY
few TRBJ2-1 TRBV30 AWSPGLANEQF
few TRBJ1-6 TRBV12-3/TRBV12-4 ASSFGTGMDNSPLH
few TRBJ2-2 TRBV9 ASSVEAGGNYANTGELF
. TRBJ1-1 TRBV5-1 ASSDGTGLMNTEAF
many TRBJ1-1 TRBV5-1 ASTDSPGTEAF
. TRBJ1-6 TRBV5-1 ASSLGTVDSPLH
. TRBJ2-3 TRBV20-1 SARDPRGFTDTQY
. TRBJ1-1 TRBV12-3/TRBV12-4 ASSPRTAEAF
. TRBJ2-1 TRBV30 AWSRGVSYNEQF
. TRBJ2-5 TRBV5-1 ASMAGGQETQY
. TRBJ2-2 TRBV5-1 ASRDSLTGELF
few TRBJ2-3 TRBV14 ASSQDTAGTQY
. TRBJ2-3 TRBV14 ASSQTRDITDTQY
. TRBJ1-5 TRBV10-1 ASSLGGNGQPQH
few TRBJ2-1 TRBV5-6 ASSLWHRGSPYEQF
many TRBJ1-1 TRBV12-3/TRBV12-4 ASSFQGAGTEAF
. TRBJ2-3 TRBV7-2 ASSPSSDTQY
few TRBJ2-4 TRBV6-5 ASSYDVGDRLAKNIQY
few TRBJ2-2 TRBV6-5 ASSRGDRAGTGELF
. TRBJ2-6 TRBV7-6 ASSLGTTTSGANVLT
. TRBJ2-3 TRBV24-1 ATSSGPTQY
few TRBJ2-2 TRBV9 ASSNRRDGELF
few TRBJ1-2 TRBV5-1 ASSSGQGADGYT
many TRBJ2-1 TRBV5-1 ASSLSRSPSYNEQF
few TRBJ2-6 TRBV15 ATATGGRGANVLT
. TRBJ1-5 TRBV6-2/TRBV6-3 ASSYTSLGRGEIQPQH
. TRBJ2-3 TRBV7-2 ASSSGTAGSGAQY
few TRBJ1-1 TRBV9 ASSQDRGLLRTEAF
. TRBJ2-3 TRBV6-6 ASSYEGASTDTQY
. TRBJ1-2 TRBV6-5 ASSYSIQGALSTYGYT
. TRBJ1-6 TRBV30 AWGWRAGNSPLH
. TRBJ1-4 TRBV29-1 SVEDYDRGAKLF
. TRBJ2-1 TRBV10-3 AISPSSRMASYNEQF
few TRBJ2-1 TRBV29-1 SGTGGAKGQF
few TRBJ1-1 TRBV5-1 ASSAGGGLNTEAF
. TRBJ2-5 TRBV5-4 ASSLRTRANQETQY
few TRBJ1-1 TRBV15 ATSRDGRGDTEAF
many TRBJ2-1 TRBV7-6 ASSLAFRTGTGKRDEQF
few TRBJ2-3 TRBV12-3/TRBV12-4 AVHGGPGTDTQY
few TRBJ1-2 TRBV7-2 ASSFRDAYYGYT
. TRBJ2-5 TRBV6-5 ASSPDSRETQY
. TRBJ2-7 TRBV2 ASTLPDTSYEQY
. TRBJ2-1 TRBV20-1 SAKTRDSWNEQF
. TRBJ1-1 TRBV20-1 SASEGGANTEAF
. TRBJ2-3 TRBV18 ASSPRHLGGAPSTDTQY
. TRBJ2-7 TRBV6-2/TRBV6-3 ASSDAPGTGVEQY
many TRBJ2-1 TRBV7-9 ASSLLRRSNEQF
few TRBJ2-5 TRBV30 AWDGQGQETQY
many TRBJ2-3 TRBV7-9 ASSSTGRGSTDTQY
. TRBJ2-1 TRBV7-7 ASSPGGWYNEQF